This T cell receptor beta chain was identified during a study of regulatory T cells in long-lasting Graves disease. Documented time point: newly diagnosed GD, antithyroid drugs for less than 3 months. The authors made the TCR library using RNA they extracted from PBMCs. American Thyroid Association guidelines were used to diagnose Graves' disease. Concerning this clonotype itself: Its antigen is unknown.

Study-wide points: Rather than thyroid tissue, only peripheral blood underwent study.

Both iRepertoire HTBI primers and Arm-PCR of CDR3 regions were used to build the TCR beta libraries. TCRdb reprocessed the multiplex PCR reads with MiXCR, giving one entry per CDR3 protein. The repertoire holds more than 350,000 distinct CDR3 sequences, with under 15% as singletons. This same sample was also taken into another study, of T cells in Graves' hyperthyroidism and ophthalmopathy. That paper notes: A 13 V-J model separated ophthalmopathy from stable hyperthyroidism.

The sample was peripheral blood mononuclear cells (PBMCs), taken at new diagnosis, from a patient treated with antithyroid drugs. This sequence was found in a woman in her twenties or thirties with Graves disease.

CDR3: CSVAVGSSYEQYF. The CDR3 DNA is TGCAGCGTTGCTGTCGGGAGCTCCTACGAGCAGTACTTC. The J gene is TRBJ2-7, the V gene TRBV29-1; tentative D call: TRBD2 (6 bases). The CDR3 extends over 13 amino acids. Trimming removed 4 bases from V and 0 bases from J, with 10 bases in between. Germline V gene sequence: CDR1 SQVTM, CDR2 ANQGSEA.